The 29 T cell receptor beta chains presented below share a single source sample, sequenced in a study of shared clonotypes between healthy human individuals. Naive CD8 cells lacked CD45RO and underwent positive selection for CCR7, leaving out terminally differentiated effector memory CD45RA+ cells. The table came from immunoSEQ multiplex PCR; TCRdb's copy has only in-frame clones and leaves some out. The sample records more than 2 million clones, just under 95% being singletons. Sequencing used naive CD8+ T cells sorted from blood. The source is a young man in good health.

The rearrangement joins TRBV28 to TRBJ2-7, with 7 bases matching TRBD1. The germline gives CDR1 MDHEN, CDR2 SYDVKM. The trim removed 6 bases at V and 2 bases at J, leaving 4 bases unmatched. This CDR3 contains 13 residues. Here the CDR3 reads CASRAGTAYEQYF. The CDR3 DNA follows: TGTGCCAGCAGAGCCGGGACAGCCTACGAGCAGTACTTC. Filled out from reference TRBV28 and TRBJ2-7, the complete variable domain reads DVKVTQSSRYLVKRTGEKVFLECVQDMDHENMFWYRQDPGLGLRLIYFSYDVKMKEKGDIPEGYSVSREKKERFSLILESASTNQTSMYLCASRAGTAYEQYFGPGTRLTVT.

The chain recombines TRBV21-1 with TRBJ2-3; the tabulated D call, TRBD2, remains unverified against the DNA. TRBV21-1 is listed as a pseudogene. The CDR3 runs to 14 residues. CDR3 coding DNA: TGTGCCAGCAGCAAAGGTTTTCCTCCAGATACGCAGTATTTT. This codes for CASSKGFPPDTQYF.

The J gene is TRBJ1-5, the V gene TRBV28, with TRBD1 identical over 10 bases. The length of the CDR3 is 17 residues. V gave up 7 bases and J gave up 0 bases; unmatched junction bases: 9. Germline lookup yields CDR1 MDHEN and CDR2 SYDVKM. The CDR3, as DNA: TGTGCCAGCACCCTAGGGACAGGGGTATATAGCAATCAGCCCCAGCATTTT. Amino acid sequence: CASTLGTGVYSNQPQHF. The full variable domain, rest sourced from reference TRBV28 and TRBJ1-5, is DVKVTQSSRYLVKRTGEKVFLECVQDMDHENMFWYRQDPGLGLRLIYFSYDVKMKEKGDIPEGYSVSREKKERFSLILESASTNQTSMYLCASTLGTGVYSNQPQHFGDGTRLSIL.

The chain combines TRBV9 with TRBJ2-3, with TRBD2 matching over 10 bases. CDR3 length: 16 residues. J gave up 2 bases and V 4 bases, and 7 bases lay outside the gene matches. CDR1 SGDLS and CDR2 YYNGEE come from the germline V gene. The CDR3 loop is CASSLGLADITDTQYF. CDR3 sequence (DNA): TGTGCCAGCAGCCTAGGACTAGCGGATATCACAGATACGCAGTATTTT.

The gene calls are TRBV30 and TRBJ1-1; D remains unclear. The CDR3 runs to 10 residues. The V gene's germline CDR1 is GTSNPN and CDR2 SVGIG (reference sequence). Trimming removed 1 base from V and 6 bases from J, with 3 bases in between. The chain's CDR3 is CAWSAAEAFF. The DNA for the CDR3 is TGTGCCTGGAGTGCGGCTGAAGCTTTCTTT.

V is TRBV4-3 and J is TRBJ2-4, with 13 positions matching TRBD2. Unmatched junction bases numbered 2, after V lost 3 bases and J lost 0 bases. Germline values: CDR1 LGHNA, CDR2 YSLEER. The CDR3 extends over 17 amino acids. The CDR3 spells CASSQGLAGIAKNIQYF. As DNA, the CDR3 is TGCGCCAGCAGCCAGGGACTAGCGGGAATAGCCAAAAACATTCAGTACTTC.

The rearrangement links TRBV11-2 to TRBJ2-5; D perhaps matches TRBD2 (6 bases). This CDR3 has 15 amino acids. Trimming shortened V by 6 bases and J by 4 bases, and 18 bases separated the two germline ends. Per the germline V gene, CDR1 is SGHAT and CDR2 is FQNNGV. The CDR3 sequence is CASREASGGIETQYF. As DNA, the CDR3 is TGTGCCAGCAGAGAAGCGTCAGGCGGGATAGAGACCCAGTACTTC.

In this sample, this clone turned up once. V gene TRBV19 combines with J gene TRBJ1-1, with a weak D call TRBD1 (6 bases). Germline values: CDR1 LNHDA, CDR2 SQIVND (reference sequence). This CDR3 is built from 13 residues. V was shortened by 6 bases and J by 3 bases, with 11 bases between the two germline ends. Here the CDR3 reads CASSTYRDTEAFF. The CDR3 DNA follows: TGTGCCAGTAGCACCTACAGGGACACTGAAGCTTTCTTT.

The CDR3 nucleotides are TGCAGCGTCCGCGCACAGGGCACCGGGGAGCTGTTTTTT. This encodes CSVRAQGTGELFF. The chain employs TRBV29-1 and TRBJ2-2; D perhaps matches TRBD1 (6 bases). Per the germline V gene, CDR1 is SQVTM and CDR2 is ANQGSEA. The V end lost 6 bases, the J end lost 4 bases, and 12 bases lay between the germline ends. The CDR3 runs 13 residues.

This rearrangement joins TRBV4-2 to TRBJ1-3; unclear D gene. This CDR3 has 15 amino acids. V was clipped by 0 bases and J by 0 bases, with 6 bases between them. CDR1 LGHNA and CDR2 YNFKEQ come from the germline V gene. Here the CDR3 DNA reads TGTGCCAGCAGCCAAGACAGAAACTCTGGAAACACCATATATTTT. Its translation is CASSQDRNSGNTIYF.

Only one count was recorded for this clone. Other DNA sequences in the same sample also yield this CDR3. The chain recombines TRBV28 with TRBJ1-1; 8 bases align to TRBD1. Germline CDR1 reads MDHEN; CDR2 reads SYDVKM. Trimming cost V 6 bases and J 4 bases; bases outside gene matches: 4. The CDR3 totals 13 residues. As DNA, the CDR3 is TGTGCCAGCAGCACGACAGGGGCCACTGAAGCTTTCTTT. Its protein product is CASSTTGATEAFF.

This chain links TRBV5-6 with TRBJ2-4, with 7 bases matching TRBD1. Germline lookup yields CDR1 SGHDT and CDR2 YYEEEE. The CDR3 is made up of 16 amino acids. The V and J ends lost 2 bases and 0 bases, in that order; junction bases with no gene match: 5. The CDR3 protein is CASSFRDSLAKNIQYF. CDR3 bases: TGTGCCAGCAGCTTCCGGGACAGTCTAGCCAAAAACATTCAGTACTTC.

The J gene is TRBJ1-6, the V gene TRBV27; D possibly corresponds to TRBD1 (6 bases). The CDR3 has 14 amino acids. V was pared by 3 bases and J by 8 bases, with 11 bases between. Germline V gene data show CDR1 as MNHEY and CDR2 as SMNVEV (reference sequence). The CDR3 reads CASSFQGLDSPLHF. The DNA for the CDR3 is TGTGCCAGCAGTTTCCAGGGGTTGGATTCACCCCTCCACTTT.

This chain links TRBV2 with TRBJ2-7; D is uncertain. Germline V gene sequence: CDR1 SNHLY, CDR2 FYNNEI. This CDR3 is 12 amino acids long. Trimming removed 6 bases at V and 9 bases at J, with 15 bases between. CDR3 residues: CASRSIRNWQYF. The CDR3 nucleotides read TGTGCCAGCAGATCTATCCGAAACTGGCAGTACTTC.

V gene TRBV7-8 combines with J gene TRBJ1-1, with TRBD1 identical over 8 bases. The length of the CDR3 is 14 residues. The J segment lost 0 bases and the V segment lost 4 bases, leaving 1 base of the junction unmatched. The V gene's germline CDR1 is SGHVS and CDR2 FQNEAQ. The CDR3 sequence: CASSWTGMNTEAFF. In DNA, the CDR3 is TGTGCCAGCAGCTGGACAGGGATGAACACTGAAGCTTTCTTT.

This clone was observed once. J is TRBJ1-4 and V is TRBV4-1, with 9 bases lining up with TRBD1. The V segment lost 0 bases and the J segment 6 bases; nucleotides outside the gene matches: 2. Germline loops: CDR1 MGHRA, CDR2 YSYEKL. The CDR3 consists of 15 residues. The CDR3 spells CASSQERTGDEKLFF. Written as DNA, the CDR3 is TGCGCCAGCAGCCAAGAAAGGACAGGGGATGAAAAACTGTTTTTT.

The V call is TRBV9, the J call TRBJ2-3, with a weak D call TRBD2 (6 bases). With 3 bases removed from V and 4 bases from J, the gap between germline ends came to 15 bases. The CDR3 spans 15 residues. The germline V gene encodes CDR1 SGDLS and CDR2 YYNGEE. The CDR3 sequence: CASSGSGGPPDTQYF. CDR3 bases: TGTGCCAGCAGCGGGAGCGGAGGGCCCCCAGATACGCAGTATTTT.

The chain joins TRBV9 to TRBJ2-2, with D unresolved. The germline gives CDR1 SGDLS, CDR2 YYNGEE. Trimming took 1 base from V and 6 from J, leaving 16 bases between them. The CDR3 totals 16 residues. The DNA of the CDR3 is TGTGCCAGCAGCGTACGGCCGACGAACCCGGCCGGGGAGCTGTTTTTT. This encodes CASSVRPTNPAGELFF. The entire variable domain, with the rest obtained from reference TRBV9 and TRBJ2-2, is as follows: DSGVTQTPKHLITATGQRVTLRCSPRSGDLSVYWYQQSLDQGLQFLIQYYNGEERAKGNILERFSAQQFPDLHSELNLSSLELGDSALYFCASSVRPTNPAGELFFGEGSRLTVL.

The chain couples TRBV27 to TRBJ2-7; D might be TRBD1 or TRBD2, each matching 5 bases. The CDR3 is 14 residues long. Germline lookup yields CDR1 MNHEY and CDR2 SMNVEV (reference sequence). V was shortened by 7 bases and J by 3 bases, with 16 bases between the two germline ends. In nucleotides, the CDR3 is TGTGCCAGCACCAACCTCGGGACGGGCTACGAGCAGTACTTC. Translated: CASTNLGTGYEQYF.

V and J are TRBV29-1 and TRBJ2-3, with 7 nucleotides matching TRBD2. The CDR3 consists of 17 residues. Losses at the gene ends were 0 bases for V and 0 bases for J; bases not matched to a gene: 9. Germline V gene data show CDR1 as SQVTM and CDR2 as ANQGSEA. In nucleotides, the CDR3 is TGCAGCGTTGAAGATCGGGGGGTAGCGAAGAGCACAGATACGCAGTATTTT. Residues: CSVEDRGVAKSTDTQYF.

CDR3: CASTSTGSQPQHF. The CDR3 DNA reads TGTGCCAGCACCTCGACAGGGAGTCAGCCCCAGCATTTT. This sequence joins TRBV6-1 and TRBJ1-5; 7 bases agree with TRBD1. The CDR3 length is 13 residues. CDR1 is MNHNS, CDR2 SASEGT, per germline. The junction had 6 bases not matched to a gene; V was cut back by 7 bases and J by 6 bases.

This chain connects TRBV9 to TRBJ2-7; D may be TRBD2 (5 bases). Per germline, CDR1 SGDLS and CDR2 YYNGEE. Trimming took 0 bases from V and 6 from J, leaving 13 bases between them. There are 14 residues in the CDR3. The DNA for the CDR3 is TGTGCCAGCAGCGTAGGTGGAGGACCAGTCGAGCAGTACTTC. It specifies CASSVGGGPVEQYF.

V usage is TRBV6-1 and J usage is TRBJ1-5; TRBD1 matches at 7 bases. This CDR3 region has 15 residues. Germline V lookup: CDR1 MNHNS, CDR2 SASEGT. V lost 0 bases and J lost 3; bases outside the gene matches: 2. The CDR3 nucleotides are TGTGCCAGCAGTGAAGCGGGGACAGTCAATCAGCCCCAGCATTTT. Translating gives CASSEAGTVNQPQHF.

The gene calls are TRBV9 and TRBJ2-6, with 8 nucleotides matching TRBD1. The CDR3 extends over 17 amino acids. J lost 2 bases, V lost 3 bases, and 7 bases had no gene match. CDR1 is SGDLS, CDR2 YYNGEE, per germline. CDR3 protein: CASSEDRVGAGANVLTF. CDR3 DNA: TGTGCCAGCAGCGAGGACAGGGTTGGGGCTGGGGCCAACGTCCTGACTTTC.

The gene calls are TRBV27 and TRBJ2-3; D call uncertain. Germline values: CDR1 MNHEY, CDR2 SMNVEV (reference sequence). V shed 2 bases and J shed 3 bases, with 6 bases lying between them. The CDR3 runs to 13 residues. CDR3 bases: TGTGCCAGCAGTTTACAAGAGACAGATACGCAGTATTTT. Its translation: CASSLQETDTQYF.

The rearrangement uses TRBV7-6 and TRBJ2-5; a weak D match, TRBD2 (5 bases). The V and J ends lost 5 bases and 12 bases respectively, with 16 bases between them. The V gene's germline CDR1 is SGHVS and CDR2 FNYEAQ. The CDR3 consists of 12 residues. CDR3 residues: CASSPEGEREYF. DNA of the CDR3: TGTGCCAGCAGCCCCGAGGGCGAAAGAGAGTACTTC.

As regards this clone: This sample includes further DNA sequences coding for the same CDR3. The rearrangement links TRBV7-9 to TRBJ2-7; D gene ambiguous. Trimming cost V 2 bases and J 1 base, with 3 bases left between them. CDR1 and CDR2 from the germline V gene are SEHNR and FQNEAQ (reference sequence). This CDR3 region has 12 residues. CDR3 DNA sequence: TGTGCCAGCAGCTTACGGTCCTACGAGCAGTACTTC. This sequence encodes CASSLRSYEQYF.

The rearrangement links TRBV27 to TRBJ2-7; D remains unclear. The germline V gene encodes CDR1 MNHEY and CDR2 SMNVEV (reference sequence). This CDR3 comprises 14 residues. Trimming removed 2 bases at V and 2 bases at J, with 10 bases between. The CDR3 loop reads CASSLGLSPYEQYF. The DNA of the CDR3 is TGTGCCAGCAGTTTAGGGCTGAGCCCCTACGAGCAGTACTTC.

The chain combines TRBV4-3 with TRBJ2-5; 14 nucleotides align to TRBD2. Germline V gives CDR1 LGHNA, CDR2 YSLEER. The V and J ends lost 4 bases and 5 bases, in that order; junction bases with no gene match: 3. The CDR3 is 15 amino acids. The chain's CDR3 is CASSRGLAGVETQYF. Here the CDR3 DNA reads TGCGCCAGCAGCCGGGGACTAGCGGGAGTTGAGACCCAGTACTTC.